There are a few counts of the clone carrying this TCR beta chain. Its target is not known. The V and J ends lost 6 bases and 0 bases respectively, with 14 bases between them. From germline, CDR1 is SGHRS and CDR2 YFSETQ. This CDR3 comprises 15 residues. Libraries were prepared by immunoSEQ multiplex PCR; TCRdb keeps only in-frame clonotypes and omits some of them. In the table there are tens of thousands of clones, roughly 80% of which are singletons. The data stem from a study of T cell responses to AZD1222 COVID-19 vaccine. Background on the study: Second-dose recipients at about 4 or about 12 weeks were treated as one pooled group. Broader study findings: The CD4 TCRs associated with vaccination extended across spike and predominated at 160-218 and 743-854. The number of AZD1222 recipients seropositive at baseline was only six.

This clonotype originated in an adult in good health. Sequencing was performed on peripheral blood, taken on day 0 of AZD1222 vaccination. The chain employs TRBV5-1 and TRBJ2-3; the D gene could be TRBD1 or TRBD2 (5 bases each). The CDR3 loop reads CASKISRESTDTQYF. The CDR3 DNA reads TGCGCCAGCAAAATAAGCAGGGAGAGCACAGATACGCAGTATTTT.